The sequence of this T cell receptor (beta chain) was determined in a study of ipilimumab plus nivolumab after autologous stem cell transplantation. Repertoires were generated with immunoSEQ multiplex PCR, while TCRdb's copy carries only in-frame clones and drops some. The sample consists of around 17,000 clones, 65% to 75% of them appearing once. This clone was picked up a small number of times. V lost 1 base and J 11 bases, leaving 20 bases between the germline ends. CDR1 and CDR2 from the germline V gene are MGHRA and YSYEKL. There are 15 residues in the CDR3. The J gene is TRBJ1-1, the V gene TRBV4-1, with a tentative D call TRBD1 (5 bases). Specimen: PBMCs, collected in a trial of ipilimumab plus nivolumab as post-transplant consolidation. This TCR came from a male donor with diffuse large B-cell lymphoma. The CDR3 DNA follows: TGCGCCAGCAGCCAAGCTGTTGGGGATCAGGGTCGGGCTTTCTTT. Translating gives CASSQAVGDQGRAFF.